This T cell receptor (beta chain) comes out of a study of shared clonotypes between healthy human individuals. Per the germline V gene, CDR1 is SGDLS and CDR2 is YYNGEE. There are 20 residues in the CDR3. J was trimmed by 1 base and V by 3 bases; bases with no gene match: 16. Measured with immunoSEQ multiplex PCR; TCRdb has only the in-frame clones, and not every one. The sample includes roughly 2.4 million clones, approximately 95% of them seen just once. The source material was naive CD4+ T cells sorted from blood. Subset specified: CD45RA+ positively selected. The sequence was obtained from a man in his late teens or twenties in good health. V and J are TRBV9 and TRBJ2-2; 9 bases are shared with TRBD2. CDR3 nucleotides: TGTGCCAGCAGCGCTCGACTAGCGGACCACCCGGGGGGGAACACCGGGGAGCTGTTTTTT. Its translation: CASSARLADHPGGNTGELFF. Complete variable domain (other parts from reference TRBV9 and TRBJ2-2): DSGVTQTPKHLITATGQRVTLRCSPRSGDLSVYWYQQSLDQGLQFLIQYYNGEERAKGNILERFSAQQFPDLHSELNLSSLELGDSALYFCASSARLADHPGGNTGELFFGEGSRLTVL.